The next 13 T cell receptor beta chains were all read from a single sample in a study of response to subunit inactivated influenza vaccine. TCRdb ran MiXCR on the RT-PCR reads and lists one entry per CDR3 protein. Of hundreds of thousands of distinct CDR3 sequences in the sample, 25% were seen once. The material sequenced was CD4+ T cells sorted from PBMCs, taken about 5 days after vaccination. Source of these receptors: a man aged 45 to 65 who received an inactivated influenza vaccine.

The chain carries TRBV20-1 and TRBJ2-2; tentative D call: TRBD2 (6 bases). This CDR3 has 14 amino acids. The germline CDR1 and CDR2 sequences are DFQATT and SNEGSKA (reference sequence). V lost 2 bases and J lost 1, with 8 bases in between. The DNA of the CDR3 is TGCAGTGCTAGAAGGCGGGGGAACACCGGGGAGCTGTTTTTT. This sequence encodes CSARRRGNTGELFF.

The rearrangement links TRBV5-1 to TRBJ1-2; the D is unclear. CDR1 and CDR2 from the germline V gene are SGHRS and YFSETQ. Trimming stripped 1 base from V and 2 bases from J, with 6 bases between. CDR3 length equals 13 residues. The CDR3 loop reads CASSLSQNYGYTF. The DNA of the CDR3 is TGCGCCAGCAGCTTGTCCCAGAACTATGGCTACACCTTC.

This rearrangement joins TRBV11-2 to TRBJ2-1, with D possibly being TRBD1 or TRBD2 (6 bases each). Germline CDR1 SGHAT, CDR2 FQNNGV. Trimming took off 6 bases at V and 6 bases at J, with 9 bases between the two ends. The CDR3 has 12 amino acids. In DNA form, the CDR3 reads TGTGCCAGCAGGGAGGGGGTCAATGAGCAGTTCTTC. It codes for CASREGVNEQFF. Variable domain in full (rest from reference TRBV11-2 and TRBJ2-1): EAGVAQSPRYKIIEKRQSVAFWCNPISGHATLYWYQQILGQGPKLLIQFQNNGVVDDSQLPKDRFSAERLKGVDSTLKIQPAKLEDSAVYLCASREGVNEQFFGPGTRLTVL.

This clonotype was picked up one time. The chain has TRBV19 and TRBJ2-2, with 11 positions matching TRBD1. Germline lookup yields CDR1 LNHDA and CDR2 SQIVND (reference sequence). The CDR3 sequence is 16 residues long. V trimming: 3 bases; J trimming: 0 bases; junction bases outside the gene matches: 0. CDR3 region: CASSMDRGPNTGELFF. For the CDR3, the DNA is TGTGCCAGTAGTATGGACAGGGGGCCGAACACCGGGGAGCTGTTTTTT.

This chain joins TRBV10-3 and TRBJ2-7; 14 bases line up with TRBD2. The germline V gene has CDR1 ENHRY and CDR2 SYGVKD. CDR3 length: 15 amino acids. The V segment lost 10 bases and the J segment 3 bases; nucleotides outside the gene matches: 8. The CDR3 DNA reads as TGTGCCACCCAGGGACTAGCGGGAGTCGGCTACGAGCAGTACTTC. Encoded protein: CATQGLAGVGYEQYF.

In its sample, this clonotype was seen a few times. CDR3 DNA: TGCAGCGTAAGGGTTAAGGGACTAGCGGATAGCTACAATGAGCAGTTCTTC. Its translation: CSVRVKGLADSYNEQFF. J is TRBJ2-1 and V is TRBV29-1; 11 bases are a match to TRBD2. Per the germline V gene, CDR1 is SQVTM and CDR2 is ANQGSEA. The J segment lost 3 bases and the V segment lost 6 bases, leaving 13 bases of the junction unmatched. The CDR3 is made up of 17 amino acids.

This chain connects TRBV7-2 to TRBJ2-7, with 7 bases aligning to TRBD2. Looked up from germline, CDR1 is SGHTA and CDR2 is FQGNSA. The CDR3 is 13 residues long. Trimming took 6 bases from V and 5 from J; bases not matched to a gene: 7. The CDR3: CASRSGNGDEQYF. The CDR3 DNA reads TGTGCCAGCAGGAGCGGGAACGGTGACGAGCAGTACTTC.

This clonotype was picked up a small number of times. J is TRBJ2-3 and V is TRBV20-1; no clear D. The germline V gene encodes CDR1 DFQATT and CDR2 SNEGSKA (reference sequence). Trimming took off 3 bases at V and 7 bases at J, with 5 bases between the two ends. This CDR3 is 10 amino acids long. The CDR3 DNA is TGCAGTGCTAGGTTCCATACGCAGTATTTT. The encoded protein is CSARFHTQYF.

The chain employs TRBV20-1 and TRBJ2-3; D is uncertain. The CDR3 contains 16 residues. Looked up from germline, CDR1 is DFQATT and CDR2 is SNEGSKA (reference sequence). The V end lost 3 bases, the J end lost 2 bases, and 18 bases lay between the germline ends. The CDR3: CSARPPQSKDTDTQYF. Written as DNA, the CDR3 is TGCAGTGCTAGGCCCCCCCAGTCGAAGGACACAGATACGCAGTATTTT.

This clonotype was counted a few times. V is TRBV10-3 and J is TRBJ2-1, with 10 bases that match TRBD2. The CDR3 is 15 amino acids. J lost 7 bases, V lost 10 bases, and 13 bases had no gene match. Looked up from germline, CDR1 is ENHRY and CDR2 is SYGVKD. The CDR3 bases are TGTGCCACCCTAGATAGCGGGAGGAGCGTGAATGAGCAGTTCTTC. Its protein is CATLDSGRSVNEQFF.

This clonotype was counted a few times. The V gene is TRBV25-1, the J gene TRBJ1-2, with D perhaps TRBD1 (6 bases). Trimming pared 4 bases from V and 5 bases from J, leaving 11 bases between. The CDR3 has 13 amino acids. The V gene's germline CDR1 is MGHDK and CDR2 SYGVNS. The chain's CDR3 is CASSGGQLYGYTF. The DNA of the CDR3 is TGTGCCAGCAGTGGGGGACAACTTTATGGCTACACCTTC.

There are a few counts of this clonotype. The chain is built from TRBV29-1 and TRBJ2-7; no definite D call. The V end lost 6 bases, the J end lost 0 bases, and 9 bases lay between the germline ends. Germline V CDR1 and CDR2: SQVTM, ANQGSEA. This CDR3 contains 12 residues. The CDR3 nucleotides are TGCAGCGTCCGTCCGAGCTCCTACGAGCAGTACTTC. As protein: CSVRPSSYEQYF.

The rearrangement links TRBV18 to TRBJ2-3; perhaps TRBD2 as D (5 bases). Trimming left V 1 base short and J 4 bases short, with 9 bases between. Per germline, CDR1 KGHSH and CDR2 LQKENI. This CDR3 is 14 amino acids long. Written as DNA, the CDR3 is TGTGCCAGCTCACCACGAAGGACTGCAGATACGCAGTATTTT. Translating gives CASSPRRTADTQYF.